Below are 30 T cell receptor beta chains sequenced from a single sample in a study of T cell changes during pregnancy in multiple sclerosis. TCRdb keeps only in-frame clones here, not all; method: immunoSEQ multiplex PCR. The table has about 40,000 clones, approximately 91% seen once. The sequenced sample was PBMCs (not recorded whether the cells were cultured). The origin of the receptors is a female donor with multiple sclerosis, enrolled in a pregnancy study.

This chain connects TRBV5-5 to TRBJ1-2, with 7 bases fitting TRBD1. In germline, CDR1 is SGHKS, CDR2 YYEKEE (reference sequence). The junction had 3 bases not matched to a gene; V was cut back by 1 base and J by 3 bases. This CDR3 has 14 residues. CDR3 amino acids: CASSLTGVDYGYTF. Here the CDR3 DNA reads TGTGCCAGCAGCTTGACAGGGGTTGACTATGGCTACACCTTC.

V is TRBV7-8 and J is TRBJ1-2, with TRBD1 identical over 7 bases. CDR1 is SGHVS, CDR2 FQNEAQ, per germline. V lost 5 bases and J lost 8; bases outside the gene matches: 8. The CDR3 length is 13 residues. The CDR3 bases are TGTGCCAGCAGCCCCGACAGGGCACGAGGCTACACCTTC. Protein sequence: CASSPDRARGYTF. The whole variable domain, filled in from reference TRBV7-8 and TRBJ1-2, reads GAGVSQSPRYKVAKRGQDVALRCDPISGHVSLFWYQQALGQGPEFLTYFQNEAQLDKSGLPSDRFFAERPEGSVSTLKIQRTQQEDSAVYLCASSPDRARGYTFGSGTRLTVV.

This clone was counted a single time. V is TRBV28 and J is TRBJ1-5; a possible D gene is TRBD1 (5 bases). The CDR3 sequence is 20 residues long. Germline assignment: CDR1 MDHEN and CDR2 SYDVKM. Between the trimmed V and J ends, which lost 7 bases and 0 bases, there was a span of 28 bases. The CDR3 coding sequence is TGTGCCAGCAATCTCATGGGGGGACTGGGGACCTTATATAGCAATCAGCCCCAGCATTTT. Encoded protein: CASNLMGGLGTLYSNQPQHF.

The genes are TRBV27 and TRBJ2-3, with a weak D call TRBD2 (6 bases). V lost 5 bases and J lost 2, with 17 bases in between. This CDR3 is built from 16 residues. Germline values: CDR1 MNHEY, CDR2 SMNVEV (reference sequence). The CDR3 protein is CASSRGTNPTTDTQYF. CDR3 nucleotides: TGTGCCAGCAGTCGCGGGACCAACCCTACCACAGATACGCAGTATTTT.

The V gene is TRBV6-5, the J gene TRBJ1-2; 7 bases align to TRBD1. V lost 6 bases, J lost 7 bases, and 11 bases stayed unmatched. The CDR3 length is 14 residues. Germline V CDR1 and CDR2: MNHEY, SVGAGI. The CDR3 sequence is CASRPGQRVGGYTF. The CDR3 DNA reads as TGTGCCAGCAGGCCGGGACAGCGAGTGGGTGGCTACACCTTC.

The chain couples TRBV6-5 to TRBJ1-4; 8 positions match TRBD1. The V gene end was trimmed by 6 bases and the J gene end by 7 bases; junction bases not matched to a gene: 7. This CDR3 comprises 14 residues. Germline lookup yields CDR1 MNHEY and CDR2 SVGAGI. CDR3 DNA sequence: TGTGCCAGCAGCCTCGGACAGGGAAGTGAAAAACTGTTTTTT. Translated: CASSLGQGSEKLFF.

This clone was seen a few times. The chain combines TRBV28 with TRBJ2-7, with D uncertain. The germline V and J ends were trimmed by 2 bases and 4 bases, with 9 bases remaining between them. Per the germline V gene, CDR1 is MDHEN and CDR2 is SYDVKM. CDR3 length equals 13 residues. CDR3 residues: CASSLAPLYEQYF. For the CDR3, the DNA is TGTGCCAGCAGTTTAGCCCCGTTATACGAGCAGTACTTC. Supplemented by reference TRBV28 and TRBJ2-7, the full variable domain reads DVKVTQSSRYLVKRTGEKVFLECVQDMDHENMFWYRQDPGLGLRLIYFSYDVKMKEKGDIPEGYSVSREKKERFSLILESASTNQTSMYLCASSLAPLYEQYFGPGTRLTVT.

The genes are TRBV7-3 and TRBJ2-1; D gene unclear. CDR3 length: 11 amino acids. Germline V gene lookup returns CDR1 SGHTA and CDR2 FQGTGA. Between the trimmed V and J ends, which lost 6 bases and 7 bases, there was a span of 7 bases. The CDR3 reads CASSKGNEQFF. The CDR3, as DNA: TGTGCCAGCAGTAAGGGTAATGAGCAGTTCTTC.

The chain uses TRBV19 and TRBJ2-1; 12 nucleotides line up with TRBD1. With 6 bases clipped from V and 9 bases from J, the junction kept 6 bases outside the gene matches. Germline-derived CDR1 and CDR2 are LNHDA and SQIVND (reference sequence). The CDR3 is 14 residues long. CDR3 nucleotides: TGTGCCAGTAGCTCCGGGACAGGGGGCAGTGAGCAGTTCTTC. This encodes CASSSGTGGSEQFF.

This clone was counted a single time. The rearrangement joins TRBV7-9 to TRBJ2-1, with 8 bases that match TRBD1. CDR1 is SEHNR and CDR2 is FQNEAQ in the germline V gene (reference sequence). Unmatched junction bases numbered 4, after V lost 1 base and J lost 2 bases. This CDR3 is 16 amino acids long. The CDR3, as DNA: TGTGCCAGCAGCTTAGAGGCAGGGGGCCCCTACAATGAGCAGTTCTTC. As protein: CASSLEAGGPYNEQFF.

The J gene is TRBJ1-2, the V gene TRBV6-1; 7 bases map to TRBD1. V gave up 1 base and J gave up 4 bases; unmatched junction bases: 6. This CDR3 has 15 amino acids. The germline gives CDR1 MNHNS, CDR2 SASEGT. CDR3 sequence (DNA): TGTGCCAGCAGTGAAGGCCAGGGGGAGTTCTATGGCTACACCTTC. This sequence encodes CASSEGQGEFYGYTF.

This clone was found once. J is TRBJ1-5 and V is TRBV6-6, with no clear D. Germline loops: CDR1 MNHNY, CDR2 SVGAGI (reference sequence). V shed 6 bases and J shed 4 bases, with 10 bases lying between them. The CDR3 extends over 13 amino acids. The CDR3 here is CASSHSKNQPQHF. DNA of the CDR3: TGTGCCAGCAGCCACTCTAAAAATCAGCCCCAGCATTTT.

The chain recombines TRBV19 with TRBJ2-3; 9 bases fit TRBD1. CDR1 is LNHDA, CDR2 SQIVND, per germline (reference sequence). This CDR3 has 18 residues. Losses at the gene ends were 5 bases for V and 1 base for J; bases not matched to a gene: 13. CDR3 protein: CASSSQSLDRGRTDTQYF. The CDR3 coding sequence is TGTGCCAGTAGTTCCCAATCGCTGGACAGGGGCCGCACAGATACGCAGTATTTT.

This chain uses TRBV29-1 with TRBJ1-5; weak D call: TRBD1 (6 bases). The CDR3 contains 13 residues. The V end lost 4 bases, the J end lost 4 bases, and 11 bases lay between the germline ends. Germline CDR1 and CDR2: SQVTM and ANQGSEA. The DNA for the CDR3 is TGCAGCGTTGCAAACAGGGAAAATCAGCCCCAGCATTTT. Its translation is CSVANRENQPQHF. The variable domain in full, with the rest retrieved from reference TRBV29-1 and TRBJ1-5, is SAVISQKPSRDICQRGTSLTIQCQVDSQVTMMFWYRQQPGQSLTLIATANQGSEATYESGFVIDKFPISRPNLTFSTLTVSNMSPEDSSIYLCSVANRENQPQHFGDGTRLSIL.

This sequence joins TRBV4-1 and TRBJ1-5; D is uncertain. The CDR3 covers 14 residues. Between the trimmed V and J ends, which lost 0 bases and 7 bases, there was a span of 10 bases. Germline V gene lookup returns CDR1 MGHRA and CDR2 YSYEKL. The CDR3 DNA is TGCGCCAGCAGCCAAGATCATCCGGGACAGCCCCAGCATTTT. This sequence encodes CASSQDHPGQPQHF.

The count of this clone is one. This chain connects TRBV6-6 to TRBJ2-1; TRBD2 matches at 10 bases. Germline loops: CDR1 MNHNY, CDR2 SVGAGI (reference sequence). After removal of 0 bases from V and 9 bases from J, the junction contained 5 bases not matched to a gene. This CDR3 is 15 amino acids long. CDR3 DNA sequence: TGTGCCAGCAGTTACTCCGGGACTAGCGTTCTTGAGCAGTTCTTC. Residues: CASSYSGTSVLEQFF.

The rearrangement links TRBV5-1 to TRBJ2-5; D is unresolved. The V gene's germline CDR1 is SGHRS and CDR2 YFSETQ. The length of the CDR3 is 13 residues. The ends were cut back, 2 bases at V and 2 bases at J, with 7 bases in the middle. The CDR3 DNA is TGCGCCAGCAGCTTAGAGGTACAAGAGACCCAGTACTTC. It is translated as CASSLEVQETQYF.

CDR3 residues: CASSTDRNTGNTIYF. DNA of the CDR3: TGTGCCAGCAGTACTGACAGAAACACTGGAAACACCATATATTTT. This rearrangement joins TRBV2 to TRBJ1-3; a weak D match, TRBD1 (5 bases). Germline-derived CDR1 and CDR2 are SNHLY and FYNNEI. The CDR3 spans 15 residues. V was shortened by 5 bases and J by 2 bases, with 13 bases between the two germline ends.

This chain's CDR3 is CASSGRLAHYEQYF. The CDR3 nucleotides read TGCGCCAGCAGCGGGCGACTAGCTCACTACGAGCAGTACTTC. The V call is TRBV5-1, the J call TRBJ2-7, with 7 bases fitting TRBD2. The CDR3 covers 14 residues. The germline V gene has CDR1 SGHRS and CDR2 YFSETQ. V lost 4 bases and J lost 3; bases outside the gene matches: 7.

The chain recombines TRBV10-3 with TRBJ2-7, with D possibly being TRBD2 (6 bases). With 0 bases removed from V and 3 bases from J, the gap between germline ends came to 12 bases. The CDR3 is made up of 15 amino acids. From germline, CDR1 is ENHRY and CDR2 SYGVKD. The CDR3 spells CAISESGGQFYEQYF. For the CDR3, the DNA is TGTGCCATCAGTGAGTCGGGAGGCCAGTTCTACGAGCAGTACTTC.

The chain couples TRBV2 to TRBJ1-5; 9 bases line up with TRBD1. The CDR3 length is 13 residues. The trim removed 7 bases at V and 7 bases at J, leaving 5 bases unmatched. Germline CDR1 reads SNHLY; CDR2 reads FYNNEI. CDR3 protein: CASNRDREQPQHF. CDR3 nucleotide sequence: TGTGCCAGCAACCGGGACAGGGAGCAGCCCCAGCATTTT.

This chain joins TRBV14 and TRBJ2-5, with TRBD2 as a possible D gene (6 bases). The CDR3 loop spans 13 amino acids. Trimming stripped 4 bases from V and 5 bases from J, with 11 bases between. CDR1 is SGHDN and CDR2 is FVKESK in the germline V gene. This chain's CDR3 is CASSPGRGETQYF. DNA for the CDR3: TGTGCCAGCAGCCCGGGGCGGGGTGAGACCCAGTACTTC.

This clone was counted a few times. The chain links TRBV28 to TRBJ2-7; weak D call: TRBD1 (5 bases). V was cut by 5 bases and J by 12 bases, with 17 bases left in between. The CDR3 length is 12 residues. Germline-derived CDR1 and CDR2 are MDHEN and SYDVKM. The CDR3 coding sequence is TGTGCCAGCAGTCCTACAGGAATCTCAGTGTACTTC. Its translation is CASSPTGISVYF.

V and J are TRBV9 and TRBJ2-7; 8 bases are a match to TRBD2. From germline, CDR1 is SGDLS and CDR2 YYNGEE. The CDR3 has 15 residues. J gave up 4 bases and V 0 bases, and 6 bases lay outside the gene matches. CDR3 residues: CASSVGHREGYEQYF. The CDR3 region has the DNA TGTGCCAGCAGCGTAGGCCATCGGGAGGGTTACGAGCAGTACTTC.

The chain carries TRBV28 and TRBJ1-2; TRBD1 matches 7 bases. The junction had 9 bases not matched to a gene; V was cut back by 6 bases and J by 2 bases. The CDR3 extends over 15 amino acids. The germline gives CDR1 MDHEN, CDR2 SYDVKM. In nucleotides, the CDR3 is TGTGCCAGCAGGTTAGCGGACAGGCCAAACTATGGCTACACCTTC. Protein product: CASRLADRPNYGYTF.

CDR3 DNA sequence: TGCGCCAGCAGTGAGTCGAAGCGGAGTCTCCGGGACGAGCAGTACTTC. Its protein product is CASSESKRSLRDEQYF. V gene TRBV10-1 combines with J gene TRBJ2-7, with D maybe TRBD2 (5 bases). Germline lookup yields CDR1 WNHNN and CDR2 SYGVQD (reference sequence). This CDR3 has 16 residues. Trimming shortened V by 0 bases and J by 5 bases, and 17 bases separated the two germline ends.

CDR3 residues: CASSHPPPAGERRTDTQYF. CDR3 in DNA: TGCGCCAGCAGCCACCCACCCCCGGCGGGAGAACGAAGGACAGATACGCAGTATTTT. The chain is built from TRBV4-3 and TRBJ2-3; 7 positions match TRBD2. The CDR3 spans 19 residues. From germline, CDR1 is LGHNA and CDR2 YSLEER. Trimming removed 3 bases from V and 3 bases from J; junction bases left unmatched: 18.

This chain joins TRBV11-3 and TRBJ2-1; D is ambiguous. Trimming pared 3 bases from V and 6 bases from J, leaving 12 bases between. Germline CDR1 SGHNT, CDR2 YENEEA. This CDR3 contains 14 residues. CDR3 loop: CASSLTDPSNEQFF. In DNA, the CDR3 is TGTGCCAGCAGCTTGACGGACCCAAGCAATGAGCAGTTCTTC.

The J gene is TRBJ2-7, the V gene TRBV25-1; no firm D call. Germline CDR1 reads MGHDK; CDR2 reads SYGVNS. V dropped 0 bases and J dropped 2 bases, with 2 bases sitting between them. This CDR3 contains 12 residues. For the CDR3, the DNA is TGTGCCAGCAGTGAATACCCCTACGAGCAGTACTTC. This sequence encodes CASSEYPYEQYF.

The CDR3 spells CASRRQGALSTGELFF. DNA of the CDR3: TGTGCCAGCAGAAGACAGGGGGCACTTTCCACCGGGGAGCTGTTTTTT. J is TRBJ2-2 and V is TRBV7-9; TRBD1 aligns across 10 bases. Germline CDR1 SEHNR, CDR2 FQNEAQ (reference sequence). Losses at the gene ends were 6 bases for V and 4 bases for J; bases not matched to a gene: 8. The CDR3 has 16 residues.